The clone carrying this T cell receptor beta chain showed up just a few times. Its antigen is unknown. Little can be read into the size of this beta chain, an off-target read in a library designed for alpha chains. Described time point: sample taken at primary tumor resection. Researchers sequenced whole RNA taken from tumor, nontumor lung or frozen PBMC without sorting. This sample is drawn from a study of spatial heterogeneity in lung cancer. Findings and limits, study-wide: In tumors, expanded intratumoral alpha and beta TCR counts tracked mutation counts.

TCRdb analysed the 5' RACE reads with MiXCR anew, one entry per CDR3 protein. This sample carries 10,000 to 11,000 distinct CDR3 sequences, around 8.3% of them seen once, and the ten largest clones take about 20%. V lost 4 bases, J lost 3 bases, and 16 bases lay in between. Germline lookup yields CDR1 DFQATT and CDR2 SNEGSKA (reference sequence). The CDR3 consists of 15 residues. The chain employs TRBV20-1 and TRBJ1-5; D is uncertain. This clonotype originated in a female donor with early-stage non-small cell lung cancer. The sample here was lung tumor tissue, taken at surgery. The CDR3 here is CSAIGGSQYNQPQHF. Here the CDR3 DNA reads TGCAGTGCTATCGGTGGGAGTCAGTACAATCAGCCCCAGCATTTT.